The T cell receptor beta chain described here comes from a study of blood T cells in healthy people across ages. General study points: Fewer expanded clones and more diversity marked long-lived versus aged donors.

V shed 2 bases and J shed 13 bases, with 15 bases lying between them. This CDR3 contains 13 residues. Germline assignment: CDR1 SGHNT and CDR2 YENEEA. Together with a sample-barcoded 5' primer, a J-beta primer mix was included in a second PCR lasting roughly 6 to 12 cycles. MiXCR, run by TCRdb on the 5' RACE reads, gives a single entry per CDR3 protein. The sample holds approximately 940,000 distinct CDR3 sequences, roughly 48% seen once. About this clonotype itself: The antigen is unknown.

The chain employs TRBV11-3 and TRBJ2-1, with D possibly being TRBD2 (5 bases). Sequencing was performed on blood. The receptor was derived from a man aged 25 to 40 in good health. CDR3 DNA sequence: TGTGCCAGCAGCTTACGGGATAGCACTAGTCAGTTCTTC. As protein: CASSLRDSTSQFF.